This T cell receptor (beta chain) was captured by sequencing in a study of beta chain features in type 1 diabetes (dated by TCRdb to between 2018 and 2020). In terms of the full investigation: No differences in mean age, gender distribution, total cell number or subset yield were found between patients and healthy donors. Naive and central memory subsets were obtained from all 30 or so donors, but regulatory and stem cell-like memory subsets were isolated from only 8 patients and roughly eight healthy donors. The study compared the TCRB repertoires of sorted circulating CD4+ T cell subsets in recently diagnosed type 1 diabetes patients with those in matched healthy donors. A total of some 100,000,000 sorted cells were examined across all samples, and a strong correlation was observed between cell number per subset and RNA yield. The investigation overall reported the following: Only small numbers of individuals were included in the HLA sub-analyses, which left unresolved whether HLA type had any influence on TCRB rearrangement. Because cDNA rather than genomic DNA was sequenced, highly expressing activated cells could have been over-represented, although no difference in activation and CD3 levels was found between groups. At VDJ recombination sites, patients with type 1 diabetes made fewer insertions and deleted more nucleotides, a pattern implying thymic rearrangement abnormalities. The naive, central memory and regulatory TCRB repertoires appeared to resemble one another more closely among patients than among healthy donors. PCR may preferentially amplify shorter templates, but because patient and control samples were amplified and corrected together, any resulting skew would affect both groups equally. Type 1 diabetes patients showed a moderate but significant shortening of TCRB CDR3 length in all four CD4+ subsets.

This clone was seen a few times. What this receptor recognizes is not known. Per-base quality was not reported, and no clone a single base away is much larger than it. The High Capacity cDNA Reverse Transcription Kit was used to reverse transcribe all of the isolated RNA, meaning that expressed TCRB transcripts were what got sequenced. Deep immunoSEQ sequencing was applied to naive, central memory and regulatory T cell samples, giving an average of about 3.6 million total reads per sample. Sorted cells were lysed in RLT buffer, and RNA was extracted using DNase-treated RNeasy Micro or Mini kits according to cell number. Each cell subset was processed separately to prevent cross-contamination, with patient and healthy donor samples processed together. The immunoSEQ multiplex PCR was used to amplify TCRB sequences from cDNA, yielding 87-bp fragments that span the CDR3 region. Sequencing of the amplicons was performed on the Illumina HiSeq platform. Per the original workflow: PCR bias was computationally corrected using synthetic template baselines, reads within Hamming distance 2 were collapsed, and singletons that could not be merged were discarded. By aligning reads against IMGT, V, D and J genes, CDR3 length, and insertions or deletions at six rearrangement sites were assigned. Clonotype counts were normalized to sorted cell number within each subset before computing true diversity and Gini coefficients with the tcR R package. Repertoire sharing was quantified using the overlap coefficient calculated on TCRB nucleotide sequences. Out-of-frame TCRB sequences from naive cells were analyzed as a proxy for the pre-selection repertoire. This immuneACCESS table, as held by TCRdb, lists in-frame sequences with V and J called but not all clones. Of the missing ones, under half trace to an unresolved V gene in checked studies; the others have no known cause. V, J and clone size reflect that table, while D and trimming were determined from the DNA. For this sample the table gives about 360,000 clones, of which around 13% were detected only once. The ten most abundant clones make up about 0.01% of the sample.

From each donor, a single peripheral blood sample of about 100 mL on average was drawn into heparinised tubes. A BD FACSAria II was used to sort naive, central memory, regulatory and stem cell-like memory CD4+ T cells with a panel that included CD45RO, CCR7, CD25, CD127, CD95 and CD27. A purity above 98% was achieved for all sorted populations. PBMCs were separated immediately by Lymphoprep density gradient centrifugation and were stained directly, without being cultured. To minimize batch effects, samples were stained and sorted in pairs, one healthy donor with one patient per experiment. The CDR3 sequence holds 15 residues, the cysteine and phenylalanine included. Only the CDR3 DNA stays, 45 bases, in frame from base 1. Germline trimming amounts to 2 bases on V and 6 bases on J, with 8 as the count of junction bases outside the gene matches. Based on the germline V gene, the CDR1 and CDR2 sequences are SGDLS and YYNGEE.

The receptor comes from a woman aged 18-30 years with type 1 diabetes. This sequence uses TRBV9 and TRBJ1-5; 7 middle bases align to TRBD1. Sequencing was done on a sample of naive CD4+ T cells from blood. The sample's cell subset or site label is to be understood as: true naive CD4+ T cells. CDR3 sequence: CASSVSGQATQPQHF. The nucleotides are TGTGCCAGCAGCGTCTCTGGACAGGCGACTCAGCCCCAGCATTTT.